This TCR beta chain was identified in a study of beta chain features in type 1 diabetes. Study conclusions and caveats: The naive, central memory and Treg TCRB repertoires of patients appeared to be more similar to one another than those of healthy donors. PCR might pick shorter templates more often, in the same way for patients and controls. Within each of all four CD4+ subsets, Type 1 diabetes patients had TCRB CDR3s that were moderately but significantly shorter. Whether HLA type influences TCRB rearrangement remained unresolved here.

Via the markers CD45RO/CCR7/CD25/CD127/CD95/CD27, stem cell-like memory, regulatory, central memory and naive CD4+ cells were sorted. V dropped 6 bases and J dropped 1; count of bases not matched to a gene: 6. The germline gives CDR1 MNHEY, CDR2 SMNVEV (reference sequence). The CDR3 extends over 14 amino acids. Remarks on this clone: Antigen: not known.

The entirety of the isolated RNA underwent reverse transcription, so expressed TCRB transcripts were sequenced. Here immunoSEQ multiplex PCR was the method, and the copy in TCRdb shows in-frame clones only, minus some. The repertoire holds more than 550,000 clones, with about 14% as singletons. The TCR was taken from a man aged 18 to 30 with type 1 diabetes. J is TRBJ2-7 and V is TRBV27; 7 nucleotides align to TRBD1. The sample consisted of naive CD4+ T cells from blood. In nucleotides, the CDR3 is TGTGCCAGCAGCCCGACAGGGTTATCCTACGAGCAGTACTTC. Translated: CASSPTGLSYEQYF.